This T cell receptor beta chain derives from a study of blood T cells in healthy people across ages. Study-wide context: Roughly one uniquely barcoded beta molecule per two T cells was captured.

A second about 6 to 12 cycle PCR used barcoded and J-beta primers. TCRdb reprocessed the 5' RACE reads via MiXCR and lists one record per CDR3 protein. The data show 600,000 or so distinct CDR3 sequences, around 50% seen once. The clonotype was recovered from a man aged 80 or over in good health. The sample consisted of blood.

The CDR3 DNA is TGTGCCAGTAGTCTGAGGACCGCTATCGGGACAGATACGCAGTATTTT. Protein product: CASSLRTAIGTDTQYF. This chain uses TRBV19 with TRBJ2-3; D unclear. The length of the CDR3 is 16 residues. The germline gives CDR1 LNHDA, CDR2 SQIVND (reference sequence). With 5 bases removed from V and 3 bases from J, the gap between germline ends came to 18 bases.